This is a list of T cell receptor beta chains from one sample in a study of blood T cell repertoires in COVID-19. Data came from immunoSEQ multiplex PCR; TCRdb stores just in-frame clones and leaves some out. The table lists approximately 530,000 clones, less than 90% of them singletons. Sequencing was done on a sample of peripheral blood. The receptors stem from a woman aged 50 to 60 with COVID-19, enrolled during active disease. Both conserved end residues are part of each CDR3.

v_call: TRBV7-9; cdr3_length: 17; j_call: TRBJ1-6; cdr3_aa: CASSSPRGQGGNSPLHF
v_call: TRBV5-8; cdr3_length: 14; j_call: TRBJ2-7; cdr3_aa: CASSFEGWAYEQYF
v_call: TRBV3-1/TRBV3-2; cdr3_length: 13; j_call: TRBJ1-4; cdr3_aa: CASSQEGAGKLFF
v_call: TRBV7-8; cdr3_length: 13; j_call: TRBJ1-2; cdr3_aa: CASSPDRGSGYTF
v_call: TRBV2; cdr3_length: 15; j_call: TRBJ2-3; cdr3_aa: CASRSQGLGTDTQYF
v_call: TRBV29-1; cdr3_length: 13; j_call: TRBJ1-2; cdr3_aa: CSAVPTGVGGYTF
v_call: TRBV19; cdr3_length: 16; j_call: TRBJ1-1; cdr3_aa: CASSIVRRGWNTEAFF
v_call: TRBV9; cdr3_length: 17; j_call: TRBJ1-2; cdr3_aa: CASSVDGYSRDSYGYTF
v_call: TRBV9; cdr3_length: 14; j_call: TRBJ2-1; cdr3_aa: CASSSAGGSGEQFF
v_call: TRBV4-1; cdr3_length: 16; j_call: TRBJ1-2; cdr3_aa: CASRRMGQGPTYGYTF
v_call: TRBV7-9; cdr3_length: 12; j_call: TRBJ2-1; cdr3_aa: CATRGDHNEQFF
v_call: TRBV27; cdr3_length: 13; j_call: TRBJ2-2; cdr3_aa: CASTVANTGELFF
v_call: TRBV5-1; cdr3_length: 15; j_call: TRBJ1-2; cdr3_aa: CASSLGTGVNYGYTF
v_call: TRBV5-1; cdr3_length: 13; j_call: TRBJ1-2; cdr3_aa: CASGGTGGYGYTF
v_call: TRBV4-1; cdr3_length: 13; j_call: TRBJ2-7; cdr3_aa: CASSQGWDSEQYF
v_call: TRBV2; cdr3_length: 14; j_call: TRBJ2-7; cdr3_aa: CASRPGTGRDEQYF
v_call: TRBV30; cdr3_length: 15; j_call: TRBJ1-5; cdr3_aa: CAWSQNRGFNQPQHF
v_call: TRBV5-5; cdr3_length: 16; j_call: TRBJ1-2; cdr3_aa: CASSFASGWSDYGYTF
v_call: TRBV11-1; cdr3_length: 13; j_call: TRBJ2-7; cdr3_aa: CASSPGLIDEQYF
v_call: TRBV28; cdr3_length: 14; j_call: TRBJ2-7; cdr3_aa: CASRPGATVYEQYF
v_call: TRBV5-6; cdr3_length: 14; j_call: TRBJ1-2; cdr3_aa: CASSLRTANYGYTF
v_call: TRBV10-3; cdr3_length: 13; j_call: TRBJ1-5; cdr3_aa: CAIKQGSNQPQHF
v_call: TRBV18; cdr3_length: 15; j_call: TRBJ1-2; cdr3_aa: CASSPTARDNYGYTF
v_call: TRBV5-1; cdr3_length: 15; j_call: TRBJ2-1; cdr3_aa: CASSWTHPKENEQFF
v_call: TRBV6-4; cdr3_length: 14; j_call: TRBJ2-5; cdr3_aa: CASSVGGGAETQYF
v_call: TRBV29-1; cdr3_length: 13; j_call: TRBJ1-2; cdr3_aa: CSVGQGILDGYTF
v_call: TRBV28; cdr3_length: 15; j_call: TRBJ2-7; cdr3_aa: CASSPPGTGSSEQYF
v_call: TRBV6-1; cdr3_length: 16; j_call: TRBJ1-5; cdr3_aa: CASSDWATGGNQPQHF
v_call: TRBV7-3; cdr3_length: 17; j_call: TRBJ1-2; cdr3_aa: CASSPHRTGKTNYGYTF
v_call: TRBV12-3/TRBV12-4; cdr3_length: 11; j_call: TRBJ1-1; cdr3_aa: CASKTGTEAFF
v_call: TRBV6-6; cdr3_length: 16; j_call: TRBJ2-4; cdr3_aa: CASRPSGGSVKNIQYF
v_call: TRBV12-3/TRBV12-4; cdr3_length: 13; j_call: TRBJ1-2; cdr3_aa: CASTTDRLRGYTF
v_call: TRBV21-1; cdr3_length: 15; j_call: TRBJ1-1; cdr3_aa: CASSKVHRGHTEAFF
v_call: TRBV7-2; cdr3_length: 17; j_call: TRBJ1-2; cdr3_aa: CASSSSSGTTFNYGYTF
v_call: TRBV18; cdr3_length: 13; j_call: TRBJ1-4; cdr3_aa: CASSPSLNEKLFF
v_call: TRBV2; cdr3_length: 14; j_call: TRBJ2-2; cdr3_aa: CASTDSAGTGELFF
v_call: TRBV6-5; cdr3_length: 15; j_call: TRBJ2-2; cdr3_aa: CASSIGTGGTGELFF
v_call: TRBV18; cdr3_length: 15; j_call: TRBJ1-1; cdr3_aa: CASSIGDFLNTEAFF
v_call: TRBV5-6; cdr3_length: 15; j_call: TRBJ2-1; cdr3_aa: CASAGGLAVYNEQFF
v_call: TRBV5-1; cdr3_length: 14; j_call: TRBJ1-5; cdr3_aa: CASSLEGTGSPQHF
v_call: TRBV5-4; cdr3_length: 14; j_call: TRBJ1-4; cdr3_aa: CASSFQGGSEKLFF
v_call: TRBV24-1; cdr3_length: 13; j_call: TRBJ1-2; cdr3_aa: CATSGGQGPGWTF
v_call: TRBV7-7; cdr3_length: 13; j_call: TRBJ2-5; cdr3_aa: CASSLSGGETQYF
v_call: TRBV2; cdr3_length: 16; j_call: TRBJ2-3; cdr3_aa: CASSDLGLGVPDTQYF
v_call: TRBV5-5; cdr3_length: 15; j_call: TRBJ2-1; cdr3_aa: CASSSAGLAWNEQFF
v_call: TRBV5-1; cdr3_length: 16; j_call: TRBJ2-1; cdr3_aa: CASSPLAGDSYNEQFF